These T cell receptor beta chains were read from a single sample in a study of T cell responses to AZD1222 COVID-19 vaccine. TCRdb keeps only in-frame clones here, not all; method: immunoSEQ multiplex PCR. The sample has 65,000 to 95,000 clones, over 75% seen once. The material was peripheral blood, obtained on day 0 of AZD1222 vaccination. The origin of the receptors is an adult in good health. Each CDR3 is given with its conserved first and last residue. Fields, in order: CDR3 DNA, CDR3 protein, J gene, V gene, clone size, D gene. The D gene is left open where the match is weak. Some rows mark clone size as missing; the rest say once, few, many or name a class of expanded clone.

CDR3 DNA: TGTGCCAGCAGCCTAGCGCGCTCCTACGAGCAGTACTTC
CDR3 protein: CASSLARSYEQYF
J gene: TRBJ2-7
V gene: TRBV3-1/TRBV3-2
clone size: .
D gene: .

CDR3 DNA: TGTGCCAGCAGCTTGGGGCAGGGACCCTACGAGCAGTACTTC
CDR3 protein: CASSLGQGPYEQYF
J gene: TRBJ2-7
V gene: TRBV5-8
clone size: .
D gene: .

CDR3 DNA: TGTGCCAGCTCACCCTCGCTAGCCGAGACCCAGTACTTC
CDR3 protein: CASSPSLAETQYF
J gene: TRBJ2-5
V gene: TRBV18
clone size: .
D gene: .

CDR3 DNA: TGTGCCAGCAGCATAGGGGACGACGCTAACTATGGCTACACCTTC
CDR3 protein: CASSIGDDANYGYTF
J gene: TRBJ1-2
V gene: TRBV11-2
clone size: .
D gene: .

CDR3 DNA: TGTGCCAGCAGTTACCGGGACAGGCGCACAGATACGCAGTATTTT
CDR3 protein: CASSYRDRRTDTQYF
J gene: TRBJ2-3
V gene: TRBV6-5
clone size: once
D gene: TRBD1

CDR3 DNA: TGTGCCAGCAAACAGGATGGAGCTAACAATGAGCAGTTCTTC
CDR3 protein: CASKQDGANNEQFF
J gene: TRBJ2-1
V gene: TRBV2
clone size: .
D gene: .

CDR3 DNA: TGTGCCAGCAGCCCGTCACAGGGACGGCACACCGGGGAGCTGTTTTTT
CDR3 protein: CASSPSQGRHTGELFF
J gene: TRBJ2-2
V gene: TRBV28
clone size: few
D gene: .

CDR3 DNA: TGTGCCAGCAGCGTGGGGACTGGGGCCAACGTCCTGACTTTC
CDR3 protein: CASSVGTGANVLTF
J gene: TRBJ2-6
V gene: TRBV7-8
clone size: .
D gene: .

CDR3 DNA: TGTGCCAGCAGTTTCCGACAGGGGGCCCCAGAGCAGTTCTTC
CDR3 protein: CASSFRQGAPEQFF
J gene: TRBJ2-1
V gene: TRBV6-5
clone size: .
D gene: TRBD1

CDR3 DNA: TGTGCCAGCTCACCAGGGGACGGCTACACCTTC
CDR3 protein: CASSPGDGYTF
J gene: TRBJ1-2
V gene: TRBV18
clone size: .
D gene: .

CDR3 DNA: TGTGCCAGCAGTTTATTGAGGCAGGGCAAGGATGGCTACACCTTC
CDR3 protein: CASSLLRQGKDGYTF
J gene: TRBJ1-2
V gene: TRBV28
clone size: .
D gene: .

CDR3 DNA: TGTGCCAGCAGCCATGCTCCGGGACAGAGGTACGAGCAGTACTTC
CDR3 protein: CASSHAPGQRYEQYF
J gene: TRBJ2-7
V gene: TRBV3-1/TRBV3-2
clone size: .
D gene: TRBD1

CDR3 DNA: TGTGCCACCAGTGACGGAGGGGAGAGACAGGGCCTAGCGCCCCAGCATTTT
CDR3 protein: CATSDGGERQGLAPQHF
J gene: TRBJ1-5
V gene: TRBV24-1
clone size: .
D gene: TRBD1

CDR3 DNA: TGTGCCAGTAGGTCTTGGGAAGCGGGGGGGCTCGATACGCAGTATTTT
CDR3 protein: CASRSWEAGGLDTQYF
J gene: TRBJ2-3
V gene: TRBV19
clone size: .
D gene: TRBD2

CDR3 DNA: TGTGCCAGCAGTGTAGACGGATGGGAACCGTCGAGGGAGCAGTACTTC
CDR3 protein: CASSVDGWEPSREQYF
J gene: TRBJ2-7
V gene: TRBV6-1
clone size: .
D gene: .

CDR3 DNA: TGTGCCAGCAGCTTAGGAGCGGGGACTAGCGGGAGGATAACGCCCGGGGAGCTGTTTTTT
CDR3 protein: CASSLGAGTSGRITPGELFF
J gene: TRBJ2-2
V gene: TRBV7-8
clone size: .
D gene: TRBD2

CDR3 DNA: TGTGCCAGCAGATACAACGGACTAGCGGGAGTCTCAGATACGCAGTATTTT
CDR3 protein: CASRYNGLAGVSDTQYF
J gene: TRBJ2-3
V gene: TRBV7-9
clone size: few
D gene: TRBD2

CDR3 DNA: TGCGCCAGCAGCCAAACTAGTAAGGGGGAGACCCAGTACTTC
CDR3 protein: CASSQTSKGETQYF
J gene: TRBJ2-5
V gene: TRBV4-1
clone size: once
D gene: .

CDR3 DNA: TGTGCCAGCAGCTTAACCGGGGTTGGCACCATATATTTT
CDR3 protein: CASSLTGVGTIYF
J gene: TRBJ1-3
V gene: TRBV11-2
clone size: few
D gene: .

CDR3 DNA: TGTGCCAGCAGCCCGACCGGGACCGGGAAAGGTGATACGCAGTATTTT
CDR3 protein: CASSPTGTGKGDTQYF
J gene: TRBJ2-3
V gene: TRBV13
clone size: .
D gene: .

CDR3 DNA: TGTGCCAGTAGGCCTAATAGCAATCAGCCCCAGCATTTT
CDR3 protein: CASRPNSNQPQHF
J gene: TRBJ1-5
V gene: TRBV19
clone size: .
D gene: .

CDR3 DNA: TGCGCCAGCAGTGAATGGGGATCTCCCACCGGGGAGCTGTTTTTT
CDR3 protein: CASSEWGSPTGELFF
J gene: TRBJ2-2
V gene: TRBV10-2
clone size: .
D gene: .

CDR3 DNA: TGTGCCAGCAGCCCTTACAGGGGAGGGACCGAGCAGTACTTC
CDR3 protein: CASSPYRGGTEQYF
J gene: TRBJ2-7
V gene: TRBV14
clone size: few
D gene: .

CDR3 DNA: TGTGCCAGCAGCCTGGTGGATCTCGAGCAGTTCTTC
CDR3 protein: CASSLVDLEQFF
J gene: TRBJ2-1
V gene: TRBV11-2
clone size: .
D gene: .

CDR3 DNA: TGTGCCAGCAGCGGTGGACTAGCGGGAGTTAATGAGCAGTTCTTC
CDR3 protein: CASSGGLAGVNEQFF
J gene: TRBJ2-1
V gene: TRBV9
clone size: once
D gene: TRBD2

CDR3 DNA: TGTGCCAGTTCTGTGAGGGACAGATGGTTGTGTAGTAATGGCTACACCTTC
CDR3 protein: CASSVRDRWLCSNGYTF
J gene: TRBJ1-2
V gene: TRBV21-1
clone size: few
D gene: .

CDR3 DNA: TGCAGCGCCGCTGGGGGAAACCCTAACTATGGCTACACCTTC
CDR3 protein: CSAAGGNPNYGYTF
J gene: TRBJ1-2
V gene: TRBV29-1
clone size: .
D gene: .

CDR3 DNA: TGTGCCAGCAGTTACTCGGCGGTATATAGCAATCAGCCCCAGCATTTT
CDR3 protein: CASSYSAVYSNQPQHF
J gene: TRBJ1-5
V gene: TRBV6-2/TRBV6-3
clone size: .
D gene: .

CDR3 DNA: TGTGCCAGCCTACTTACCCCAAATCAGCCCCAGCATTTT
CDR3 protein: CASLLTPNQPQHF
J gene: TRBJ1-5
V gene: TRBV28
clone size: .
D gene: .

CDR3 DNA: TGTGCCAGCAGTTATAGACAGGGGAACACTGAAGCTTTCTTT
CDR3 protein: CASSYRQGNTEAFF
J gene: TRBJ1-1
V gene: TRBV5-8
clone size: .
D gene: TRBD1

CDR3 DNA: TGTGCCAGCAGCCAACTAGCGGAGACCCAGTACTTC
CDR3 protein: CASSQLAETQYF
J gene: TRBJ2-5
V gene: TRBV3-1/TRBV3-2
clone size: .
D gene: .

CDR3 DNA: TGCGCCAGCAGCTTAGGGCTAGCTCAATTCACAGATACGCAGTATTTT
CDR3 protein: CASSLGLAQFTDTQYF
J gene: TRBJ2-3
V gene: TRBV5-1
clone size: .
D gene: .

CDR3 DNA: TGTGCTTTGGGCCAGGCGGGGGCCAACGTCCTGACTTTC
CDR3 protein: CALGQAGANVLTF
J gene: TRBJ2-6
V gene: TRBV10-3
clone size: .
D gene: .

CDR3 DNA: TGCGCCAGCAGCGAGGGACAGATTTACTATGGCTACACCTTC
CDR3 protein: CASSEGQIYYGYTF
J gene: TRBJ1-2
V gene: TRBV5-1
clone size: .
D gene: TRBD1

CDR3 DNA: TGTGCCAGCAGCAGCCAGCTCCGCGACTATGGCTACACCTTC
CDR3 protein: CASSSQLRDYGYTF
J gene: TRBJ1-2
V gene: TRBV13
clone size: .
D gene: .

CDR3 DNA: TGTGCCAGCATCCCCGGGACAGCCACTGAAAAACTGTTTTTT
CDR3 protein: CASIPGTATEKLFF
J gene: TRBJ1-4
V gene: TRBV2
clone size: .
D gene: TRBD1

CDR3 DNA: TGTGCCAGTAGTGTACTACCCGACGGTGGGGAAAAACTGTTTTTT
CDR3 protein: CASSVLPDGGEKLFF
J gene: TRBJ1-4
V gene: TRBV19
clone size: .
D gene: .

CDR3 DNA: TGTGCCAGTAGTATAAGGGGCACTGAAGCTTTCTTT
CDR3 protein: CASSIRGTEAFF
J gene: TRBJ1-1
V gene: TRBV19
clone size: .
D gene: .

CDR3 DNA: TGTGCCTGGAGTCTAACCTCCGGACAGGTTGCCCCATACACCATATATTTT
CDR3 protein: CAWSLTSGQVAPYTIYF
J gene: TRBJ1-3
V gene: TRBV30
clone size: .
D gene: TRBD1